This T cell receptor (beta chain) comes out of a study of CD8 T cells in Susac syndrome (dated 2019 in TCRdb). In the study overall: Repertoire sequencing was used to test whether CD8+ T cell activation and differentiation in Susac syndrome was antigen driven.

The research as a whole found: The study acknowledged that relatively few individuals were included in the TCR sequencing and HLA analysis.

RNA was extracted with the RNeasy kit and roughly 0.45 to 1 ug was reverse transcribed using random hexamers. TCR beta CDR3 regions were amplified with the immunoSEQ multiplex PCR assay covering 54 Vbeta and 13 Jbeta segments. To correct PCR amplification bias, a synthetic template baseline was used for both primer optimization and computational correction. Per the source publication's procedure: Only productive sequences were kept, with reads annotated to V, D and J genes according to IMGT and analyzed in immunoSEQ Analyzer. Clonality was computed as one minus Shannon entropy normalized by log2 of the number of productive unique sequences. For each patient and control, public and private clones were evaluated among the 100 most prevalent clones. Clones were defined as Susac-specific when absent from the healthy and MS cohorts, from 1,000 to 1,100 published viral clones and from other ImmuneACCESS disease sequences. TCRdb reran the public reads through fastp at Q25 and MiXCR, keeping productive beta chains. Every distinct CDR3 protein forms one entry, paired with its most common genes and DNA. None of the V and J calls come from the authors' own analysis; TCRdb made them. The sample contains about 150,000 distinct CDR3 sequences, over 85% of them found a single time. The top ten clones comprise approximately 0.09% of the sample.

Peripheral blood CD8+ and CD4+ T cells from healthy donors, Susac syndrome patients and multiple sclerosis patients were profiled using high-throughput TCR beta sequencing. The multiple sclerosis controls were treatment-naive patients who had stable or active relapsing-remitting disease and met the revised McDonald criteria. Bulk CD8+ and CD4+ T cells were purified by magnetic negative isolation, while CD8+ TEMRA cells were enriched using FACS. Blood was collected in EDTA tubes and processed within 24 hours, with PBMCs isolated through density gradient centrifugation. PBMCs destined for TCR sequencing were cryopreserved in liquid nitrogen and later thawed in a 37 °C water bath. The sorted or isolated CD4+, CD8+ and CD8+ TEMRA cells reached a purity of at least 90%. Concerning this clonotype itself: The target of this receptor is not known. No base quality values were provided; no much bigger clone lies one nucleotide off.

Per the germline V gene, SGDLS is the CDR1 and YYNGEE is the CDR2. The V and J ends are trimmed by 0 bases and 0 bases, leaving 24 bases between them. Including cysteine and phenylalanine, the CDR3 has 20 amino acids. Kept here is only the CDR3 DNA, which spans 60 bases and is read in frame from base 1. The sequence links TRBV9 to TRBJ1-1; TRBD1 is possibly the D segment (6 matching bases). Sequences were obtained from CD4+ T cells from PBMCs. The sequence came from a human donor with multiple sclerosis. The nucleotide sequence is TGTGCCAGCAGCGTAGGTGTAGGGCTGGCCAGGGGAATTATGAACACTGAAGCTTTCTTT. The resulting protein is CASSVGVGLARGIMNTEAFF.